These T cell receptor beta chains were read from a single sample in a study of T cells after yellow fever vaccination. TCRdb reprocessed the 5' RACE reads via MiXCR and lists one record per CDR3 protein. The table includes 25,000 or so distinct CDR3 sequences, roughly 4.7% detected once. The sequenced sample was PBMCs, either bulk or a sorted T-cell subset (CD4+, CD8+, memory, or dextramer-sorted; not recorded which), obtained on the day of the yellow fever booster vaccination. The receptors stem from a young man who received the YFV17D yellow fever vaccine. The CDR3 runs from the conserved cysteine through the conserved F or W. Some rows mark clone size as missing; the rest say once, few, many or name a class of expanded clone.

abundance: few
v_gene: TRBV20-1
j_gene: TRBJ2-2
CDR3aa: CSARGPGRPNANTGELFF

abundance: many
v_gene: TRBV10-3
j_gene: TRBJ1-4
CDR3aa: CAISSVGLGEKLFF

abundance: many
v_gene: TRBV4-3
j_gene: TRBJ1-2
CDR3aa: CASSQVLDRGDYGYTF

abundance: many
v_gene: TRBV20-1
j_gene: TRBJ1-2
CDR3aa: CSASPEGPRGYGYTF

abundance: NA
v_gene: TRBV5-1
j_gene: TRBJ1-6
CDR3aa: CASSLRSSSYNSPLHF

abundance: many
v_gene: TRBV11-2
j_gene: TRBJ2-3
CDR3aa: CASSRQGATDTQYF

abundance: many
v_gene: TRBV5-1
j_gene: TRBJ2-2
CDR3aa: CASCEGSYTGELFF

abundance: many
v_gene: TRBV5-1
j_gene: TRBJ2-3
CDR3aa: CASRTHGGPTDTQYF

abundance: many
v_gene: TRBV29-1
j_gene: TRBJ2-1
CDR3aa: CSVSMRVAEQFF

abundance: many
v_gene: TRBV18
j_gene: TRBJ2-5
CDR3aa: CASSRTTQETQYF

abundance: many
v_gene: TRBV4-1
j_gene: TRBJ2-7
CDR3aa: CASSQDGRGQGGEQYF

abundance: many
v_gene: TRBV5-1
j_gene: TRBJ2-7
CDR3aa: CASSLGGASDPYEQYF

abundance: many
v_gene: TRBV5-1
j_gene: TRBJ2-5
CDR3aa: CASSARVETQYF

abundance: NA
v_gene: TRBV19
j_gene: TRBJ2-5
CDR3aa: CASGPGETQYF

abundance: many
v_gene: TRBV6-2/TRBV6-3
j_gene: TRBJ2-1
CDR3aa: CASSYDSKQFF

abundance: many
v_gene: TRBV4-3
j_gene: TRBJ1-1
CDR3aa: CASSQDTGLEAFF

abundance: many
v_gene: TRBV30
j_gene: TRBJ2-7
CDR3aa: CAWSVLAGSYEQYF

abundance: many
v_gene: TRBV2
j_gene: TRBJ2-7
CDR3aa: CASRGVRIVYEQYF

abundance: many
v_gene: TRBV5-1
j_gene: TRBJ1-2
CDR3aa: CASSLGPGQGIRGYTF

abundance: many
v_gene: TRBV12-3/TRBV12-4
j_gene: TRBJ2-1
CDR3aa: CASSSSGGYEQFF

abundance: many
v_gene: TRBV28
j_gene: TRBJ2-2
CDR3aa: CASSPWGNTGELFF

abundance: many
v_gene: TRBV7-2
j_gene: TRBJ2-1
CDR3aa: CASSPTPDWGNEQFF

abundance: many
v_gene: TRBV6-6
j_gene: TRBJ1-6
CDR3aa: CASSIETGYNSPLHF

abundance: many
v_gene: TRBV4-2
j_gene: TRBJ2-3
CDR3aa: CASSQGTSGGADTQYF

abundance: many
v_gene: TRBV24-1
j_gene: TRBJ2-3
CDR3aa: CATSDRLTDTQYF

abundance: many
v_gene: TRBV28
j_gene: TRBJ2-3
CDR3aa: CASSLLGGGSTDTQYF

abundance: many
v_gene: TRBV7-2
j_gene: TRBJ2-5
CDR3aa: CASSYGYGETQYF

abundance: many
v_gene: TRBV6-2/TRBV6-3
j_gene: TRBJ1-1
CDR3aa: CASSYGRTTEAFF

abundance: many
v_gene: TRBV5-5
j_gene: TRBJ2-2
CDR3aa: CASSFNRGYTGELFF

abundance: many
v_gene: TRBV7-2
j_gene: TRBJ1-4
CDR3aa: CASSPTGGGGEKLFF

abundance: many
v_gene: TRBV4-3
j_gene: TRBJ1-4
CDR3aa: CASGPGREKLFF

abundance: many
v_gene: TRBV6-5
j_gene: TRBJ1-1
CDR3aa: CASSYSRAPGLMNTEAFF

abundance: many
v_gene: TRBV12-3/TRBV12-4
j_gene: TRBJ1-1
CDR3aa: CASSLAGTVRLNTEAFF

abundance: NA
v_gene: TRBV19
j_gene: TRBJ2-3
CDR3aa: CASSTTPSPTDTQYF

abundance: NA
v_gene: TRBV9
j_gene: TRBJ2-5
CDR3aa: CASSPQGSRYQETQYF

abundance: many
v_gene: TRBV4-1
j_gene: TRBJ1-6
CDR3aa: CASSQGPRGPSPLHF

abundance: many
v_gene: TRBV11-2
j_gene: TRBJ1-5
CDR3aa: CASSLTGVQPQHF

abundance: many
v_gene: TRBV20-1
j_gene: TRBJ1-1
CDR3aa: CSASGGRTEAFF

abundance: many
v_gene: TRBV7-9
j_gene: TRBJ2-1
CDR3aa: CASSLDSKHEQFF

abundance: many
v_gene: TRBV5-1
j_gene: TRBJ2-1
CDR3aa: CASSEGQGGNEQFF

abundance: many
v_gene: TRBV20-1
j_gene: TRBJ1-6
CDR3aa: CSARDGRTFSPLHF